The present T cell receptor beta chain was sequenced within a study of Ad26.COV2.S vaccination and SARS-CoV-2 variants. Whole-study results and caveats: Recipients given vaccine exceeded placebo recipients in spike-specific TCR breadth.

As concerns this clone: Its antigen remains unknown.

TCRdb's copy holds only in-frame clones and misses some; the assay was immunoSEQ multiplex PCR. This table holds a few hundred thousand clones, 75% to 90% found once. Specified treatment: over 15 received Ad26.COV2.S at low or high dose, single or two shots; about 5 received placebo; per-sample allocation not given. Sampling took place 63 days after the first vaccine or placebo injection. This CDR3 contains 14 residues. J lost 4 bases, V lost 11 bases, and 12 bases had no gene match. CDR1 is MNHEY and CDR2 is SVGAGI in the germline V gene. This TCR was recovered from a person between 18 and 59 years old who received the Ad26.COV2.S COVID-19 vaccine or a placebo. The V and J genes are TRBV6-5 and TRBJ2-5; 8 bases match TRBD2. The sequencing here drew on peripheral blood, taken in a trial of Ad26.COV2.S vaccine versus placebo. CDR3 in amino acids: CASASGRWGETQYF. In DNA, the CDR3 is TGTGCCTCCGCCAGCGGGAGATGGGGAGAGACCCAGTACTTC.